This TCR beta chain was profiled in a study of T cell repertoires in cytomegalovirus infection. At the level of the study: Public TCR beta signatures indicated both CMV infection and matching HLA type.

TCRdb re-called the reads with MiXCR, one entry per CDR3 protein. This sample has 680,000 or so distinct CDR3 sequences, with roughly 35% found just once. Broader study findings: Based on cumulative public TCR beta family frequency, carriers of CMV plus the relevant HLA were identified. Dominant in the ex vivo response were TCR beta clonotypes restricted by HLA-C and specific for CMV.

Per germline, CDR1 MNHEY and CDR2 SMNVEV (reference sequence). The CDR3 covers 13 residues. The V end lost 1 base, the J end lost 5 bases, and 9 bases lay between the germline ends. A remark on this clonotype: The antigen remains unidentified.

The sequencing input was PBMCs. The chain has TRBV27 and TRBJ2-7; D is uncertain. This TCR was sampled from a human donor in good health (CMV status not recorded). Some clones in this sample may be carry-over from other donors' samples. The CDR3 sequence is CASSLYPYDEQYF. CDR3 bases: TGTGCCAGCAGTTTATACCCCTATGACGAGCAGTACTTC.